Given below is one TCR beta chain in context. This specimen comes from a study of regulatory T cells in long-lasting Graves disease. Indicated time point: newly diagnosed GD, antithyroid drugs for less than 3 months. TCR sequences were obtained from RNA taken from PBMCs. Arm-PCR of CDR3 regions and iRepertoire HTBI primers were the basis on which TCR beta libraries were built. Via MiXCR, TCRdb re-called the multiplex PCR reads, giving one row per CDR3 protein. The table includes 400,000 to 650,000 distinct CDR3 sequences, more than 15% detected once. Germline assignment: CDR1 MDHEN and CDR2 SYDVKM. The CDR3 has 15 amino acids. V was trimmed by 5 bases and J by 3 bases, leaving 17 bases between them. This sample was also put to use in a study of T cells in Graves' hyperthyroidism and ophthalmopathy.

The chain uses TRBV28 and TRBJ2-7; D possibly matches TRBD1 or TRBD2 (7 bases each). Here the sequenced sample was peripheral blood mononuclear cells (PBMCs), taken at new diagnosis, from a patient treated with antithyroid drugs. The TCR originated in a middle-aged woman with Graves disease. CDR3 sequence reads: CASSRGDRDIYEQYF. The CDR3 nucleotides are TGTGCCAGCAGTCGGGGGGACAGAGATATCTACGAGCAGTACTTC.